The 16 T cell receptor beta chains below were found in one sample sequenced in a study of beta chain features in type 1 diabetes (dated by TCRdb to the late 2010s). The method was the immunoSEQ multiplex PCR assay. The entire amount of isolated RNA was reverse transcribed using the High Capacity cDNA Reverse Transcription Kit, so the sequenced TCRB transcripts were expressed ones. TCRdb took over this immuneACCESS table, retaining in-frame rearrangements with V and J assigned. Such tables are incomplete; in checked studies, under half of the missing clones stem from an unresolved V gene, and the remainder is unexplained. The sample data list some 44,000 clones, and approximately 49% of these were observed just once. The ten top clones hold 0.25% to 0.3% of the sample. Sequenced material: stem cell memory CD4+ T cells from blood. The cell subset or site label for this specimen denotes: stem cell-like memory CD4+ T cells. The receptors stem from a woman aged 25 to 45 in good health.

This clone was counted only a few times. The V gene is TRBV27, the J gene TRBJ2-1; 12 positions agree with TRBD2. The length of the CDR3 is 16 residues. Germline CDR1 reads MNHEY; CDR2 reads SMNVEV (reference sequence). V shed 5 bases, J shed 2 bases, and the junction held 4 bases outside the gene matches. The CDR3 DNA reads TGTGCCAGCAGTCTTTGGACTAGCGGGACCTACAATGAGCAGTTCTTC. Translated: CASSLWTSGTYNEQFF.

This clone has only a few counts. The chain is built from TRBV7-9 and TRBJ1-1; D uncertain. CDR3 size: 12 residues. Germline V gives CDR1 SEHNR, CDR2 FQNEAQ (reference sequence). With 1 base removed from V and 6 bases from J, the gap between germline ends came to 6 bases. Written as DNA, the CDR3 is TGTGCCAGCAGCTTAGTAGCCGCTGAAGCTTTCTTT. Translation gives CASSLVAAEAFF.

V usage is TRBV5-1 and J usage is TRBJ2-1, with 13 bases identical to TRBD2. Trimming took 3 bases from V and 8 from J; bases not matched to a gene: 8. The CDR3 contains 16 residues. The germline V gene encodes CDR1 SGHRS and CDR2 YFSETQ. CDR3 DNA: TGCGCCAGCAGCTCAGGAGGACTAGCGGGAGCGCATGAGCAGTTCTTC. Its translation is CASSSGGLAGAHEQFF.

The rearrangement links TRBV7-2 to TRBJ2-1; 8 bases are shared with TRBD2. The CDR3 consists of 14 residues. V shed 4 bases and J 6 bases; nucleotides not matched to a gene: 5. The V gene's germline CDR1 is SGHTA and CDR2 FQGNSA. The CDR3 coding sequence is TGTGCCAGCAGCTCCCGGACTAGCTCCAATGAGCAGTTCTTC. Amino acids: CASSSRTSSNEQFF.

Only a few counts were recorded for this clone. CDR3 in amino acids: CASSFNSYEQYF. Written as DNA, the CDR3 is TGCGCCAGCAGCTTTAACAGCTACGAGCAGTACTTC. The rearrangement uses TRBV5-1 and TRBJ2-7, with D unclear. Trimming cost V 2 bases and J 3 bases, with 6 bases left between them. CDR1 is SGHRS, CDR2 YFSETQ, per germline. This CDR3 is 12 amino acids long.

The table lists this clone with a few counts. The chain couples TRBV7-2 to TRBJ2-7, with D possibly TRBD1 on 5 matching bases. The CDR3 loop spans 14 amino acids. The V end was cut by 1 base, the J end by 9 bases, with 16 bases between. Germline V CDR1 and CDR2: SGHTA, FQGNSA. This CDR3 reads CASSLVGLPQTQYF. DNA of the CDR3: TGTGCCAGCAGCTTAGTGGGGCTGCCCCAAACGCAGTACTTC.

The chain couples TRBV30 to TRBJ2-5; D ambiguous. This CDR3 comprises 13 residues. Trimming took off 2 bases at V and 6 bases at J, with 13 bases between the two ends. Germline CDR1 reads GTSNPN; CDR2 reads SVGIG (reference sequence). The CDR3 DNA is TGTGCCTGGAGTACACCTACCAGGAAGACCCAGTACTTC. Translating it yields CAWSTPTRKTQYF.

The V gene is TRBV19, the J gene TRBJ2-2; D remains ambiguous. The length of the CDR3 is 12 residues. Germline assignment: CDR1 LNHDA and CDR2 SQIVND (reference sequence). The V end lost 7 bases, the J end lost 2 bases, and 5 bases lay between the germline ends. The CDR3 here is CASTINTGELFF. CDR3 DNA: TGTGCCAGTACCATTAACACCGGGGAGCTGTTTTTT.

DNA for the CDR3: TGTGCCAGCAGCTATACTAGCGGGAGGGGAGAGACCCAGTACTTC. Amino acid sequence: CASSYTSGRGETQYF. The genes are TRBV7-2 and TRBJ2-5, with 13 bases lining up with TRBD2. Germline lookup yields CDR1 SGHTA and CDR2 FQGNSA. V lost 4 bases, J lost 4 bases, and 3 bases stayed unmatched. The CDR3 consists of 15 residues.

This chain links TRBV21-1 with TRBJ2-7; the table's D call of TRBD2 was not tested on the DNA. TRBV21-1 is assigned pseudogene status. The CDR3 contains 18 residues. The CDR3 loop reads CASSKGGSALAGIDEQYF. The CDR3 region has the DNA TGTGCCAGCAGCAAAGGGGGAAGCGCACTAGCGGGAATAGACGAGCAGTACTTC.

The J gene is TRBJ2-6, the V gene TRBV18; D might be TRBD2 (6 bases). CDR3 length equals 17 residues. V lost 4 bases to trimming and J lost 0 bases, with 13 bases between them. Germline CDR1 KGHSH, CDR2 LQKENI. The CDR3 DNA follows: TGTGCCAGCTCACATAGCGGATCACCCTCTGGGGCCAACGTCCTGACTTTC. Its translation is CASSHSGSPSGANVLTF.

This clone came up a few times. The chain combines TRBV2 with TRBJ2-5, with TRBD1 matching over 12 bases. V lost 6 bases and J lost 4; bases outside the gene matches: 6. CDR1 and CDR2 from the germline V gene are SNHLY and FYNNEI. The CDR3 is 15 amino acids. The DNA of the CDR3 is TGTGCCAGCAGGACCGGGACAGGGGGCCCAGAGACCCAGTACTTC. Translating it yields CASRTGTGGPETQYF.

This clone was detected a few times. The chain has TRBV28 and TRBJ2-1; 10 positions match TRBD2. Germline CDR1 is MDHEN and CDR2 is SYDVKM. The CDR3 spans 18 residues. The V segment lost 2 bases and the J segment 5 bases; nucleotides outside the gene matches: 12. For the CDR3, the DNA is TGTGCCAGCAGTTTACGTCGTGGGCTAGCGGGAGATCACAATGAGCAGTTCTTC. This sequence encodes CASSLRRGLAGDHNEQFF.

The chain links TRBV28 to TRBJ2-1, with a tentative D call TRBD2 (5 bases). V lost 8 bases to trimming and J lost 6 bases, with 17 bases between them. Per the germline V gene, CDR1 is MDHEN and CDR2 is SYDVKM. The CDR3 contains 14 residues. The CDR3: CASCTGRASNEQFF. The CDR3 nucleotides read TGTGCCAGCTGCACCGGGCGGGCAAGCAATGAGCAGTTCTTC.

The chain is built from TRBV18 and TRBJ2-2; D gene unclear. CDR1 is KGHSH and CDR2 is LQKENI in the germline V gene. The length of the CDR3 is 15 residues. Between the trimmed V and J ends, which lost 0 bases and 2 bases, there was a span of 7 bases. CDR3 in DNA: TGTGCCAGCTCACCACCTCCGGGTAACACCGGGGAGCTGTTTTTT. Its protein product is CASSPPPGNTGELFF. Full variable domain (outside the CDR3, taken from reference TRBV18 and TRBJ2-2): NAGVMQNPRHLVRRRGQEARLRCSPMKGHSHVYWYRQLPEEGLKFMVYLQKENIIDESGMPKERFSAEFPKEGPSILRIQQVVRGDSAAYFCASSPPPGNTGELFFGEGSRLTVL.

This chain links TRBV7-2 with TRBJ2-7, with 11 bases lining up with TRBD2. The CDR3 consists of 14 residues. V shed 9 bases, J shed 7 bases, and the junction held 11 bases outside the gene matches. From germline, CDR1 is SGHTA and CDR2 FQGNSA. CDR3 sequence: CASSLAGGPQEQYF. For the CDR3, the DNA is TGTGCCAGTTCCTTAGCGGGAGGGCCGCAAGAGCAGTACTTC.